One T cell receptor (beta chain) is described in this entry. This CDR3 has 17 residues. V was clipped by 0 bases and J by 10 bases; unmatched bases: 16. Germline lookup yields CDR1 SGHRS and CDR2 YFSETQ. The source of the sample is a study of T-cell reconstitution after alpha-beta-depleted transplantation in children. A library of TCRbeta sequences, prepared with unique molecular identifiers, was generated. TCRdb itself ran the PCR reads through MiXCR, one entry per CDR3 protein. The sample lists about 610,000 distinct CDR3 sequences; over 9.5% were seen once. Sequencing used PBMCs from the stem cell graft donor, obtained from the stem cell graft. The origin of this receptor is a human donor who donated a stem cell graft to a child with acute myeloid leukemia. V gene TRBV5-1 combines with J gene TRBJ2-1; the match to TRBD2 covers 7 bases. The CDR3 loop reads CASSLGPTTDRAGEQFF. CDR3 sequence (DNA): TGCGCCAGCAGCTTGGGCCCCACCACGGACCGAGCGGGGGAGCAGTTCTTC.